A single count supports the clone carrying this T cell receptor (beta chain). CDR3 length equals 16 residues. In germline, CDR1 is SGHTA, CDR2 FQGNSA. V was clipped by 1 base and J by 3 bases, with 16 bases between them. The data were taken from a study of shared clonotypes between healthy human individuals. Sequenced by immunoSEQ multiplex PCR; TCRdb stores in-frame clones only, minus some. This table has 450,000 or so clones, 60% to 80% appearing once. The TCR was taken from a woman between 35 and 50 years old in good health. Some clones in this sample may be carry-over from other donors' samples. The V gene is TRBV7-2, the J gene TRBJ2-7; a possible D gene is TRBD2 (6 bases). Material for sequencing was PBMCs. The CDR3 DNA reads as TGTGCCAGCAGCTTAGGGGGCGGCGGGGTAGTCTACGAGCAGTACTTC. Amino acid sequence: CASSLGGGGVVYEQYF.